The rows below give T cell receptor beta chains drawn from one sample of a study of T cell responses to AZD1222 COVID-19 vaccine. Generated by immunoSEQ multiplex PCR, the TCRdb table keeps only in-frame clones and is missing some. In the table there are under 140,000 clones, approximately 94% of which are singletons. Sample: peripheral blood, taken 28 days after the second AZD1222 dose. These receptors were collected from an adult who received the AZD1222 COVID-19 vaccine. The conserved cysteine and the conserved F or W are not part of the CDR3 here.

j_gene,v_gene,CDR3aa
TRBJ2-7,TRBV2,ASTGEATGYEQY
TRBJ2-1,TRBV20-1,SARVVNEQF
TRBJ1-6,TRBV2,ATYRDSSNSPLH
TRBJ2-7,TRBV5-1,ASSKTSVEYEQY
TRBJ2-2,TRBV6-4,AILKGLAGGDSELF
TRBJ1-1,TRBV11-3,ASSPTQGTEAF
TRBJ2-1,TRBV30,AWSASPLSNEQF
TRBJ2-7,TRBV27,ASSLKGQGFQEQY
TRBJ1-5,TRBV5-1,ASSLTGEQPQH
TRBJ1-5,TRBV7-2,ASSSQTVGGQPQH
TRBJ2-7,TRBV5-8,ASSLGDRFTYEQY
TRBJ1-6,TRBV19,AATGARDYNSPLH
TRBJ1-1,TRBV6-5,ASSLRDRGNTEAF
TRBJ1-1,TRBV5-6,ASSSGTGGYGTEAF
TRBJ1-1,TRBV5-1,ASSIRFGQPFGEPEAF
TRBJ1-2,TRBV29-1,SVDDTGGADGYT
TRBJ2-5,TRBV7-9,ATGQQETQY
TRBJ1-5,TRBV6-2/TRBV6-3,ASSSDPEHGPQH
TRBJ2-3,TRBV2,ASRATSFGTDTQY
TRBJ1-2,TRBV6-5,ASRGGTGYGYT
TRBJ2-5,TRBV5-1,ASSLSAGPETQY
TRBJ2-3,TRBV30,AWAPLGTDTQY
TRBJ1-2,TRBV13,ASSLGGAFYGYT
TRBJ1-2,TRBV3-1/TRBV3-2,ASSHSPEKANYGYT
TRBJ1-5,TRBV7-2,ASSRDRYQPQH
TRBJ1-2,TRBV5-5,ASSSSARGTNYGYT
TRBJ1-4,TRBV6-5,ASSLTGNEKLF
TRBJ1-4,TRBV10-1,ASSQQGTGNEKLF
TRBJ1-3,TRBV2,ASSALAAGNTIY
TRBJ1-6,TRBV5-1,ASSPTQGAGNSPLH
TRBJ1-2,TRBV3-1/TRBV3-2,ASSQVLGVNYGYT
TRBJ2-3,TRBV20-1,SPSADTQY
TRBJ1-2,TRBV6-2/TRBV6-3,ASSPDGARGYT
TRBJ1-4,TRBV29-1,SVGSNEKLF
TRBJ1-1,TRBV11-2,ASSSPSSAMNTEAF